The 2 T cell receptor beta chains presented below share a single source sample, sequenced in a study of control samples from healthy donors and cancer patients. Libraries were prepared by immunoSEQ multiplex PCR; TCRdb keeps only in-frame clonotypes and omits some of them. The sample holds about 120,000 clones, 91% seen once. Specimen: blood. The receptors derive from a woman aged 18-35 years in good health.

V and J are TRBV11-1 and TRBJ2-1, with D unresolved. The germline CDR1 and CDR2 sequences are SGHAT and FQDESV (reference sequence). This CDR3 has 14 residues. V lost 5 bases and J 0 bases, leaving 8 bases between the germline ends. The CDR3 protein is CASSPWGSYNEQFF. In DNA form, the CDR3 reads TGTGCCAGCAGCCCATGGGGCTCCTACAATGAGCAGTTCTTC.

This rearrangement joins TRBV7-3 to TRBJ2-3; possible D gene TRBD1, 6 bases. CDR1 is SGHTA and CDR2 is FQGTGA in the germline V gene. V gave up 1 base and J gave up 6 bases, with 14 bases separating them. CDR3 length: 15 residues. CDR3 protein: CASSLIGGTPDTQYF. The CDR3 DNA is TGTGCCAGCAGCTTAATAGGGGGAACCCCGGATACGCAGTATTTT. Drawing the rest from reference TRBV7-3 and TRBJ2-3, the complete variable domain is GAGVSQTPSNKVTEKGKYVELRCDPISGHTALYWYRQSLGQGPEFLIYFQGTGAADDSGLPNDRFFAVRPEGSVSTLKIQRTERGDSAVYLCASSLIGGTPDTQYFGPGTRLTVL.